The sequence of this T cell receptor (beta chain) was determined in a study of control samples from healthy donors and cancer patients (dated by TCRdb to about 2020). This clone was observed a single time. This clone's antigen is unknown. It has no much larger one-base neighbor in the sample; base qualities were not kept. The protocol used for the library was the immunoSEQ multiplex PCR assay. As stored in TCRdb, this immuneACCESS dataset retains in-frame rearrangements with V and J assigned. A fraction of the clones does not appear; measured against another copy, unresolved V genes explain less than half of the discrepancy, and the remainder lacks a known reason. This sample lists over 100,000 clones; approximately 92% were detected once. Clones ranked in the top ten supply approximately 2% of the sample. Germline trimming amounts to 6 bases on V and 4 bases on J, with 6 as the count of junction bases outside the gene matches. CDR1 is given as LNHDA and CDR2 as SQIVND, both from the germline V gene (reference sequence). From cysteine to phenylalanine, the CDR3 is 14 amino acids long. Kept here is only the CDR3 DNA, which spans 42 bases and is read in frame from base 1.

This sequence uses TRBV19 and TRBJ2-3; 8 central nucleotides agree with TRBD2. The sequence derives from a woman aged 50 to 60 in good health. Specimen: blood. The nucleotide sequence reads as follows: TGTGCCAGTAGGGATCGGGGGGGCGCAGATACGCAGTATTTT. Protein translation: CASRDRGGADTQYF.